This entry concerns a single T cell receptor beta chain. No antigen is known for it. This sample is part of a study of T cell responses to AZD1222 COVID-19 vaccine. The CDR3 has 15 amino acids. Trimming cost V 3 bases and J 2 bases; bases outside gene matches: 7. Germline V CDR1 and CDR2: SQVTM, ANQGSEA. The data were produced by immunoSEQ multiplex PCR, yet TCRdb's version contains in-frame clones alone and is incomplete. The sample has 100,000 to 150,000 clones; 88% are singletons. Broader study findings: Epitopes outside B.1.351 and B.1.1.7 mutated regions reportedly drew nearly half of spike TCRs. Females outnumbered males among donors, who were mostly white British; clonal diversity was possibly underestimated. CD4 TCRs linked to vaccination spanned spike, dominating at 160-218 and 743-854. Spike-specific TCR breadth and depth rose after two AZD1222 doses.

The sequence derives from an adult in good health. This chain joins TRBV29-1 and TRBJ2-7; TRBD2 matches at 10 bases. This sample comprised peripheral blood, obtained on day 0 of AZD1222 vaccination. Here the CDR3 DNA reads TGCAGCGTTGAGGTCAGTACTAGCGGGACCTACGAGCAGTACTTC. Its translation: CSVEVSTSGTYEQYF.